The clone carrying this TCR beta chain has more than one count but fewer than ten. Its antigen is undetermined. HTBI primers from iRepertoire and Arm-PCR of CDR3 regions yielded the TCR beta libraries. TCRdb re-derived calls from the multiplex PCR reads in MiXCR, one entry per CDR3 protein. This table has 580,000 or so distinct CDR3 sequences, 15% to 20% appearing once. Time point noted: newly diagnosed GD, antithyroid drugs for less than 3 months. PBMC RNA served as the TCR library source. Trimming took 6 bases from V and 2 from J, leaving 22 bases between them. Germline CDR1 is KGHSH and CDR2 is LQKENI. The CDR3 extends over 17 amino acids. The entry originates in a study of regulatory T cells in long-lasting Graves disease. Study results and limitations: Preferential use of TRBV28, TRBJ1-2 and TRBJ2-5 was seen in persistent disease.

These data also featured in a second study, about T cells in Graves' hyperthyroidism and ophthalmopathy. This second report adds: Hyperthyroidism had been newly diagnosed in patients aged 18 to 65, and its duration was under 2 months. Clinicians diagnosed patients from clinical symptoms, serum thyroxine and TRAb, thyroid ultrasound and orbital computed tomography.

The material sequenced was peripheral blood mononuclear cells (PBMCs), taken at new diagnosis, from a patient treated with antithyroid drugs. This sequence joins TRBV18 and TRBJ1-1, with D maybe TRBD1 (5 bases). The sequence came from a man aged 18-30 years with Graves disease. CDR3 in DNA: TGTGCCAGCTCCCCCCCTTTGGGATGGGGCGTTAACACTGAAGCTTTCTTT. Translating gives CASSPPLGWGVNTEAFF.